A selection of T cell receptor beta chains follows, all from one sample in a study of T cell repertoires in breast cancer. TCRdb called the emulsion pairing reads again in MiXCR, with one record for every CDR3 protein. The sample has tens of thousands of distinct CDR3 sequences, less than 55% seen once. Material: CD8+ T cells. The source is a pool of human donors with breast cancer or a healthy control (not recorded which). Each CDR3 is given with its conserved first and last residue.

V: TRBV20-1
J: TRBJ1-2
CDR3: CSATGGIYGYTF

V: TRBV27
J: TRBJ2-1
CDR3: CASSFPGLAGNEQFF

V: TRBV2
J: TRBJ2-5
CDR3: CASRNDNQETQYF

V: TRBV7-6
J: TRBJ2-3
CDR3: CASSLLSSGGAADTQYF

V: TRBV12-3/TRBV12-4
J: TRBJ2-7
CDR3: CASSPSYEQYF

V: TRBV4-1
J: TRBJ1-2
CDR3: CASSQENAHYGYTF

V: TRBV18
J: TRBJ2-7
CDR3: CASSQGRYEQYF

V: TRBV5-4
J: TRBJ1-2
CDR3: CASSGVQGQDGYTF

V: TRBV3-1
J: TRBJ2-7
CDR3: CASSPVARYEQYF

V: TRBV12-3/TRBV12-4
J: TRBJ1-1
CDR3: CASSRMGLVVAEALF

V: TRBV20-1
J: TRBJ1-5
CDR3: CSARVGGNQPQHF

V: TRBV5-1
J: TRBJ1-4
CDR3: CASSVGNNEKLFF

V: TRBV28
J: TRBJ2-7
CDR3: CASSKSSAGESYEQYF

V: TRBV4-2
J: TRBJ2-3
CDR3: CASSSGLAGNADTQYF

V: TRBV20-1
J: TRBJ2-1
CDR3: CSAVGLAYNEQFF

V: TRBV6-1
J: TRBJ2-2
CDR3: CASSEVGDSNTGELFF

V: TRBV7-9
J: TRBJ1-2
CDR3: CASSYGSEGYTF

V: TRBV20-1
J: TRBJ2-7
CDR3: CSASRTANSYGQYF

V: TRBV19
J: TRBJ2-3
CDR3: CATSTGGRDTQYF

V: TRBV7-9
J: TRBJ2-6
CDR3: CASSLRLWGLASGANVLTF

V: TRBV5-1
J: TRBJ1-6
CDR3: CASSLDGLNSPLHF

V: TRBV4-2
J: TRBJ1-1
CDR3: CASSQGRRSENTEAFF

V: TRBV4-1
J: TRBJ1-3
CDR3: CASSQKIGGNTIYF

V: TRBV7-9
J: TRBJ2-1
CDR3: CASSPRDRGDNEQFF

V: TRBV5-1
J: TRBJ2-1
CDR3: CASSLVFGGNNEQFF